The 25 T cell receptor beta chains listed next were all sequenced from one sample in a study of shared clonotypes between healthy human individuals. Sequencing was performed with immunoSEQ multiplex PCR; in TCRdb, only in-frame clones are kept and a portion is missing. The sample contains a few million clones, 85% to 95% of which appear only once. Sequencing was carried out using naive CD4+ T cells from PBMCs. The sample's subset: CD45RA+ positively selected. All receptors come from a man between 18 and 29 years old in good health. Some clones in this sample may be carry-over from other donors' samples.

The V and J genes are TRBV27 and TRBJ2-7; TRBD1 matches 10 bases. CDR1 and CDR2 (germline): MNHEY, SMNVEV (reference sequence). This CDR3 is built from 15 residues. V was pared by 1 base and J by 5 bases, with 5 bases of the junction left unmatched. The CDR3 loop is CASSLLGQGFHEQYF. For the CDR3, the DNA is TGTGCCAGCAGTTTATTGGGACAGGGGTTCCACGAGCAGTACTTC.

The V and J genes are TRBV6-4 and TRBJ2-3; D gene ambiguous. Trimming stripped 3 bases from V and 2 bases from J, with 6 bases between. The germline CDR1 and CDR2 sequences are MRHNA and SNTAGT. This CDR3 has 13 amino acids. CDR3 sequence reads: CASSETTTDTQYF. The CDR3 DNA is TGTGCCAGCAGTGAAACGACCACAGATACGCAGTATTTT.

As regards this clone: The same CDR3 also results from other DNA sequences found in this sample. V is TRBV18 and J is TRBJ1-1; D is uncertain. The CDR3 loop spans 13 amino acids. Trimming removed 3 bases at V and 0 bases at J, with 5 bases between. Germline CDR1 reads KGHSH; CDR2 reads LQKENI. The CDR3 reads CASSPVVNTEAFF. The DNA for the CDR3 is TGTGCCAGCTCACCGGTGGTGAACACTGAAGCTTTCTTT.

The chain carries TRBV28 and TRBJ1-2; D gene unclear. Looked up from germline, CDR1 is MDHEN and CDR2 is SYDVKM. The germline V and J ends were trimmed by 2 bases and 3 bases, with 7 bases remaining between them. This CDR3 has 13 amino acids. CDR3 protein: CASSLGEDYGYTF. CDR3 in DNA: TGTGCCAGCAGTTTAGGCGAGGACTATGGCTACACCTTC.

This chain connects TRBV28 to TRBJ2-1; 13 bases match TRBD2. The CDR3 extends over 16 amino acids. Trimming took 5 bases from V and 0 from J; bases not matched to a gene: 1. CDR1 is MDHEN, CDR2 SYDVKM, per germline. CDR3 coding DNA: TGTGCCAGCAGTCGGACTAGCGGGAGCTCCTACAATGAGCAGTTCTTC. Translation gives CASSRTSGSSYNEQFF. Combining the CDR3 with reference TRBV28 and TRBJ2-1 gives the whole variable domain DVKVTQSSRYLVKRTGEKVFLECVQDMDHENMFWYRQDPGLGLRLIYFSYDVKMKEKGDIPEGYSVSREKKERFSLILESASTNQTSMYLCASSRTSGSSYNEQFFGPGTRLTVL.

V gene TRBV27 combines with J gene TRBJ1-4, with TRBD1 as a possible D gene (5 bases). Deletions cut 5 bases from V and 5 bases from J, with 18 bases between. Germline loops: CDR1 MNHEY, CDR2 SMNVEV (reference sequence). The CDR3 is made up of 16 amino acids. CDR3: CASSPGRAWGNEKLFF. CDR3 DNA: TGTGCCAGCAGTCCCGGTCGTGCCTGGGGGAATGAAAAACTGTTTTTT.

The V call is TRBV19, the J call TRBJ2-7; no clear D gene. This CDR3 contains 18 residues. Germline V CDR1 and CDR2: LNHDA, SQIVND (reference sequence). V lost 7 bases and J 2 bases, leaving 27 bases between the germline ends. CDR3 in amino acids: CASTKSYYTSQGTYEQYF. The CDR3 DNA is TGTGCCAGTACCAAAAGCTATTACACCTCCCAAGGGACCTACGAGCAGTACTTC.

The J gene is TRBJ2-7, the V gene TRBV25-1, with D perhaps TRBD1 or TRBD2 (5 bases each). Between the trimmed V and J ends, which lost 8 bases and 7 bases, there was a span of 15 bases. This CDR3 is 12 amino acids long. The germline V gene encodes CDR1 MGHDK and CDR2 SYGVNS. The CDR3 DNA reads as TGTGCCAGCGCCACGGGACGTGTGGAGCAGTACTTC. The encoded protein is CASATGRVEQYF.

The V gene is TRBV5-1, the J gene TRBJ2-1, with D perhaps assigned TRBD1 or TRBD2 (5 bases each). Germline CDR1 is SGHRS and CDR2 is YFSETQ. The germline V and J ends were trimmed by 4 bases and 2 bases, with 10 bases remaining between them. This CDR3 is built from 14 residues. The CDR3 region is CASSHPGPYNEQFF. In DNA, the CDR3 is TGCGCCAGCAGCCACCCGGGGCCCTACAATGAGCAGTTCTTC.

This sequence joins TRBV11-2 and TRBJ2-1, with a weak D call TRBD1 (7 bases). Trimming left V 3 bases short and J 3 bases short, with 12 bases between. The CDR3 totals 15 residues. The V gene's germline CDR1 is SGHAT and CDR2 FQNNGV. CDR3 protein: CASSLYRGLYNEQFF. DNA for the CDR3: TGTGCCAGCAGCTTGTACAGGGGACTCTACAATGAGCAGTTCTTC.

This chain links TRBV6-5 with TRBJ2-2; D is ambiguous. Trimming stripped 4 bases from V and 3 bases from J, with 9 bases between. The germline V gene has CDR1 MNHEY and CDR2 SVGAGI. The CDR3 totals 14 residues. CDR3: CASSFTPHTGELFF. For the CDR3, the DNA is TGTGCCAGCAGTTTCACACCCCACACCGGGGAGCTGTTTTTT.

The V and J genes are TRBV18 and TRBJ1-2, with 11 bases matching TRBD1. J lost 7 bases, V lost 5 bases, and 9 bases had no gene match. The germline CDR1 and CDR2 sequences are KGHSH and LQKENI. This CDR3 is 15 amino acids long. The CDR3 bases are TGTGCCAGCTCAGGACAGGGGGCGCAGACCTCTGGCTACACCTTC. Translated: CASSGQGAQTSGYTF.

The rearrangement joins TRBV9 to TRBJ1-3; D not certain. V was clipped by 0 bases and J by 2 bases, with 12 bases between them. CDR3 length: 16 amino acids. Germline V lookup: CDR1 SGDLS, CDR2 YYNGEE. As DNA, the CDR3 is TGTGCCAGCAGCGTAGGACCAGTTTTCCCTGGAAACACCATATATTTT. It yields the protein CASSVGPVFPGNTIYF.

The V and J genes are TRBV5-1 and TRBJ2-1, with D tentatively TRBD2 (7 bases). Per germline, CDR1 SGHRS and CDR2 YFSETQ. The V end was cut by 3 bases, the J end by 4 bases, with 26 bases between. The CDR3 has 19 residues. This CDR3 reads CASSSRGGSAGEAYNEQFF. CDR3 sequence (DNA): TGCGCCAGCAGCTCAAGAGGGGGTTCGGCGGGAGAGGCATACAATGAGCAGTTCTTC.

The rearrangement joins TRBV14 to TRBJ2-1; 12 bases line up with TRBD2. V lost 6 bases to trimming and J lost 9 bases; unmatched junction nucleotides: 12. The CDR3 has 16 amino acids. The germline CDR1 and CDR2 sequences are SGHDN and FVKESK. The CDR3 region is CASRASGRAARGEQFF. The DNA for the CDR3 is TGTGCCAGCAGGGCTAGCGGGAGGGCCGCTCGAGGTGAGCAGTTCTTC.

This chain connects TRBV2 to TRBJ2-5; 7 bases are shared with TRBD1. The CDR3 consists of 14 residues. CDR1 and CDR2 (germline): SNHLY, FYNNEI. The J segment lost 5 bases and the V segment lost 6 bases, leaving 9 bases of the junction unmatched. The CDR3 sequence is CASSRDRSLETQYF. The CDR3 coding sequence is TGTGCCAGCAGCCGGGACAGAAGCTTGGAGACCCAGTACTTC.

The sample holds one count of this clone. The V call is TRBV19, the J call TRBJ1-2, with unresolved D. Germline assignment: CDR1 LNHDA and CDR2 SQIVND (reference sequence). The ends were cut back, 10 bases at V and 2 bases at J, with 20 bases in the middle. This CDR3 comprises 15 residues. CDR3 DNA sequence: TGTGCCACCTCGTCCAGCCGGACGACGAACTATGGCTACACCTTC. Translating it yields CATSSSRTTNYGYTF.

The chain employs TRBV21-1 and TRBJ1-2; TRBD1, the D gene given by the table, was not confirmed from the DNA. TRBV21-1 is recorded as a pseudogene. CDR3 length equals 19 residues. CDR3 residues: CASSTYSPGQFLLNYGYTF. CDR3 nucleotide sequence: TGTGCCAGCAGCACCTATTCGCCGGGACAATTTCTACTTAACTATGGCTACACCTTC.

The CDR3 DNA is TGTGCCAGCAGTTACTCGGGACAGGTGGTCTACGAGCAGTACTTC. This translates into CASSYSGQVVYEQYF. V usage is TRBV6-5 and J usage is TRBJ2-7; 8 bases match TRBD1. The CDR3 covers 15 residues. Losses at the gene ends were 0 bases for V and 3 bases for J; bases not matched to a gene: 4. Germline values: CDR1 MNHEY, CDR2 SVGAGI.

In regard to this clone: Other DNA sequences of this sample code for an identical CDR3. This chain joins TRBV19 and TRBJ2-2; D possibly corresponds to TRBD2 (6 bases). With 4 bases removed from V and 4 bases from J, the gap between germline ends came to 7 bases. CDR1 LNHDA and CDR2 SQIVND come from the germline V gene (reference sequence). The CDR3 is 13 residues long. This CDR3 is CASSRGVTGELFF. Written as DNA, the CDR3 is TGTGCCAGTAGTAGGGGGGTCACCGGGGAGCTGTTTTTT.

CDR3 loop: CASSGTEETQYF. The CDR3 DNA reads TGTGCCAGCAGTGGGACAGAAGAGACCCAGTACTTC. This sequence joins TRBV6-1 and TRBJ2-5, with D maybe TRBD1 (6 bases). V lost 4 bases and J 3 bases, leaving 6 bases between the germline ends. Germline V lookup: CDR1 MNHNS, CDR2 SASEGT. This CDR3 has 12 amino acids.

V gene TRBV4-1 combines with J gene TRBJ2-1; D remains ambiguous. CDR1 and CDR2 (germline): MGHRA, YSYEKL. Trimming left V 0 bases short and J 0 bases short, with 9 bases between. This CDR3 contains 16 residues. Written as DNA, the CDR3 is TGCGCCAGCAGCCAAGAACGTCTTTCCTCCTACAATGAGCAGTTCTTC. Translation gives CASSQERLSSYNEQFF.

This chain links TRBV11-1 with TRBJ2-5; 8 bases match TRBD2. V dropped 2 bases and J dropped 1; count of bases not matched to a gene: 6. Germline CDR1 SGHAT, CDR2 FQDESV (reference sequence). The CDR3 contains 16 residues. CDR3 protein: CASSLREGGSQETQYF. CDR3 sequence (DNA): TGTGCCAGCAGCTTACGGGAGGGCGGTTCCCAAGAGACCCAGTACTTC.

The CDR3 reads CASNPGRYGYTF. The CDR3 region has the DNA TGTGCCAGCAATCCAGGGAGGTATGGCTACACCTTC. V usage is TRBV6-6 and J usage is TRBJ1-2; weak D call: TRBD1 (5 bases). V lost 7 bases and J lost 5, with 11 bases in between. CDR3 length equals 12 residues. The germline V gene encodes CDR1 MNHNY and CDR2 SVGAGI (reference sequence).

As for this clone: Other DNA sequences in this specimen translate into the identical CDR3. The rearrangement links TRBV5-1 to TRBJ2-5; D remains unclear. The CDR3 consists of 14 residues. Germline V gene data show CDR1 as SGHRS and CDR2 as YFSETQ. Trimming shortened V by 0 bases and J by 5 bases, and 11 bases separated the two germline ends. This CDR3 is CASSLEGAGETQYF. For the CDR3, the DNA is TGCGCCAGCAGCTTGGAGGGCGCCGGGGAGACCCAGTACTTC.